The rows below give T cell receptor beta chains drawn from one sample of a study of cytomegalovirus exposure and HLA in healthy donors. Measured with immunoSEQ multiplex PCR; TCRdb has only the in-frame clones, and not every one. The sample includes 150,000 to 180,000 clones, about 85% of them seen just once. The sample comprised PBMCs. The source of these receptors is a young woman in good health and CMV-seronegative. Each CDR3 is given with its conserved first and last residue. The order of the fields is D gene, J gene, V gene, CDR3 protein. The D gene is left open where the match is weak.

D gene: .
J gene: TRBJ2-7
V gene: TRBV15
CDR3 protein: CATSVNPGDEQYF

D gene: .
J gene: TRBJ2-5
V gene: TRBV5-1
CDR3 protein: CASSPLRGGQETQYF

D gene: .
J gene: TRBJ2-1
V gene: TRBV15
CDR3 protein: CATSRTRDNEQFF

D gene: .
J gene: TRBJ2-5
V gene: TRBV5-1
CDR3 protein: CASSLTGRVSQETQYF

D gene: TRBD1
J gene: TRBJ1-5
V gene: TRBV28
CDR3 protein: CASSYTGGGQPQHF

D gene: .
J gene: TRBJ1-4
V gene: TRBV11-2
CDR3 protein: CASSHPTSGLNEKLFF

D gene: .
J gene: TRBJ2-7
V gene: TRBV7-2
CDR3 protein: CASGPGGQTYEQYF

D gene: .
J gene: TRBJ2-7
V gene: TRBV5-1
CDR3 protein: CASCIGQSSYEQYF

D gene: TRBD1
J gene: TRBJ2-2
V gene: TRBV27
CDR3 protein: CASRPTGVRTPTRGTGELFF

D gene: .
J gene: TRBJ1-6
V gene: TRBV11-2
CDR3 protein: CASSIGLGNSPLHF

D gene: TRBD2
J gene: TRBJ2-5
V gene: TRBV11-3
CDR3 protein: CASSPGLAAEETQYF

D gene: .
J gene: TRBJ2-3
V gene: TRBV21-1
CDR3 protein: CASSKGGGGFTDTQYF

D gene: .
J gene: TRBJ2-5
V gene: TRBV5-1
CDR3 protein: CASSLADRGQETQYF

D gene: .
J gene: TRBJ2-3
V gene: TRBV11-3
CDR3 protein: CASSLGLGYSEGDTQYF

D gene: TRBD1
J gene: TRBJ1-3
V gene: TRBV28
CDR3 protein: CASSPRDRVGNTIYF

D gene: .
J gene: TRBJ2-3
V gene: TRBV5-1
CDR3 protein: CASSLAAGSIADTQYF

D gene: TRBD1
J gene: TRBJ1-6
V gene: TRBV27
CDR3 protein: CASSRETGWDSPLHF

D gene: TRBD2
J gene: TRBJ2-5
V gene: TRBV5-4
CDR3 protein: CASSREAGGQTQYF